This passage covers 26 T cell receptor beta chains from one sample sequenced in a study of T cells in women clearing cervical HPV infection. Here immunoSEQ multiplex PCR was the method, and the copy in TCRdb shows in-frame clones only, minus some. The sample includes 35,000 to 50,000 clones. The specimen was blood buffy coat. Receptors were obtained from a woman between 18 and 75 years old with a cervical HPV16 infection that either progressed to CIN3+ or cleared (not recorded which).

About this clone: The read ends 3 residues before the CDR3 terminus; that terminus is restored from the germline J gene. This sequence joins TRBV5-1 and TRBJ2-7; 7 bases line up with TRBD1. Germline values: CDR1 SGHRS, CDR2 YFSETQ. Trimming took 3 bases from V and 2 from J; bases not matched to a gene: 8. CDR3 length: 15 amino acids. Partial CDR3 DNA: TGCGCCAGCAGCTCCCCCGGGACAGCCACCTACGAG. Its protein is CASSSPGTATYE. The full-length CDR3 reads as CASSSPGTATYEQYF.

As regards this clone: The read ends 3 residues early relative to the CDR3; the germline J gene fills the gap. This chain connects TRBV29-1 to TRBJ2-7; weak D call: TRBD1 (6 bases). The V and J ends lost 3 bases and 3 bases respectively, with 9 bases between them. The CDR3 length is 12 residues. The V gene's germline CDR1 is SQVTM and CDR2 ANQGSEA. The chain's CDR3 is CSVEDSYYEQYF. The CDR3 DNA, read in part, is TGCAGCGTTGAGGACAGTTACTACGAG.

Comment on this clone: The sequenced fragment ends 3 residues before the CDR3 boundary, so the rest is inferred from the germline J gene. The chain combines TRBV7-2 with TRBJ1-6; D gene uncertain. CDR1 and CDR2 (germline): SGHTA, FQGNSA. Trimming took 2 bases from V and 10 from J, leaving 6 bases between them. This CDR3 is built from 12 residues. Partial CDR3 DNA: TGTGCCAGCAGCTTAATGGGCTCACCC. Encoded protein: CASSLMGSP. The full CDR3 is CASSLMGSPLHF. Complete variable domain (other parts from reference TRBV7-2 and TRBJ1-6): GAGVSQSPSNKVTEKGKDVELRCDPISGHTALYWYRQSLGQGLEFLIYFQGNSAPDKSGLPSDRFSAERTGGSVSTLTIQRTQQEDSAVYLCASSLMGSPLHFGNGTRLTVT.

With regard to this clone: The read comes to an end 3 residues before the CDR3 does, leaving the germline J gene to fill in the end. The genes are TRBV28 and TRBJ1-6; D gene ambiguous. The CDR3 spans 15 residues. Deletions cut 3 bases from V and 1 base from J, with 7 bases between. Germline assignment: CDR1 MDHEN and CDR2 SYDVKM. The CDR3 reads CASSFRGSYNSPLHF. The covered CDR3 bases are TGTGCCAGCAGTTTTCGGGGTTCCTATAATTCACCC.

CDR3 sequence reads: CASSTGQGATNEKLFF. CDR3 DNA, as far as it was read: TGCGCCAGCAGCACAGGACAGGGGGCAACTAATGAAAAA. The rearrangement uses TRBV5-1 and TRBJ1-4; 10 positions agree with TRBD1. The read finishes 3 residues shy of the CDR3 end, and the germline J gene is used to complete it. Germline CDR1 and CDR2: SGHRS and YFSETQ. This CDR3 comprises 16 residues. J lost 0 bases, V lost 4 bases, and 3 bases had no gene match.

Of note for this clone: Read coverage stops 3 residues before the CDR3 terminus; the germline J gene supplies the remainder. The V and J genes are TRBV29-1 and TRBJ1-5, with D perhaps TRBD1 (6 bases). V lost 6 bases and J 4 bases, leaving 13 bases between the germline ends. Germline CDR1 reads SQVTM; CDR2 reads ANQGSEA. This CDR3 has 13 residues. The covered CDR3 bases are TGCAGCGTCGTAACAGGGTTAAATCAGCCC. Translating gives CSVVTGLNQP. The CDR3 as a whole reads CSVVTGLNQPQHF.

Of note for this clone: The CDR3 end lies 3 residues beyond the end of the read and is filled in from the germline J gene. This chain links TRBV7-6 with TRBJ1-3; tentative D call: TRBD1 (5 bases). Germline V gene lookup returns CDR1 SGHVS and CDR2 FNYEAQ. V lost 4 bases and J lost 1, with 8 bases in between. This CDR3 spans 14 amino acids. The sequenced part of the CDR3 DNA is TGTGCCAGCAGCTGGCGGGGGTCTGGAAACACC. Its protein is CASSWRGSGNT. The full CDR3 reads CASSWRGSGNTIYF.

Comments on this clone: The read gets to within 3 residues of the CDR3 end, and the germline J gene fills in the rest. This sequence joins TRBV6-2 or TRBV6-3 and TRBJ1-5; tentatively, D is TRBD1 (5 bases). The CDR3 sequence is 13 residues long. Germline CDR1 reads MNHEY; CDR2 reads SVGEGT. With 5 bases removed from V and 7 bases from J, the gap between germline ends came to 12 bases. The covered CDR3 bases are TGTGCCAGCAGTCCCCAGGGTCTACAGCCC. This codes for CASSPQGLQP. The entire CDR3 sequence reads CASSPQGLQPQHF.

Regarding this clone: The sequenced fragment ends 3 residues before the CDR3 boundary, so the rest is inferred from the germline J gene. This chain joins TRBV19 and TRBJ1-6, with D hard to call. The germline CDR1 and CDR2 sequences are LNHDA and SQIVND (reference sequence). Trimming removed 7 bases at V and 6 bases at J, with 13 bases between. The CDR3 has 14 amino acids. CDR3: CASMGEQINSPLHF. Partial CDR3 DNA: TGTGCCAGTATGGGCGAACAGATTAATTCACCC.

As to this clone: The read halts 3 residues ahead of the CDR3 end, with the missing end drawn from the germline J gene. Other DNA sequences in this specimen translate into the identical CDR3. This rearrangement joins TRBV19 to TRBJ1-1, with 8 bases identical to TRBD1. This CDR3 contains 14 residues. Germline CDR1 is LNHDA and CDR2 is SQIVND (reference sequence). The CDR3 sequence: CASSLGTGPGEAFF. The covered CDR3 bases are TGTGCCAGTAGTCTTGGGACAGGACCCGGCGAA.

Comment on this clone: The read falls 3 residues short of the CDR3 end, and the missing part is taken from the germline J gene. This chain uses TRBV7-3 with TRBJ2-1; a weak D match, TRBD2 (6 bases). V dropped 5 bases and J dropped 0 bases, with 17 bases sitting between them. Germline loops: CDR1 SGHTA, CDR2 FQGTGA. CDR3 length equals 17 residues. The CDR3 spells CASSPTDVAASYNEQFF. The CDR3 bases that were read are TGTGCCAGCAGCCCAACCGATGTAGCGGCCTCCTACAATGAG.

As concerns this clone: The observed sequence ends 3 residues before the CDR3 terminus, with the missing tail filled in from the germline J gene. The genes are TRBV10-2 and TRBJ1-1; D is undetermined. The V gene's germline CDR1 is WSHSY and CDR2 SAAADI. This CDR3 comprises 12 residues. V gave up 3 bases and J gave up 4 bases, with 6 bases separating them. Here the CDR3 reads CASSDPLTEAFF. Incomplete CDR3 DNA: TGCGCCAGCAGTGATCCTCTCACTGAA.

To note about this clone: The sequenced fragment ends 3 residues before the CDR3 boundary, so the rest is inferred from the germline J gene. The chain combines TRBV5-1 with TRBJ1-2; D is possibly TRBD1 (5 bases). The germline CDR1 and CDR2 sequences are SGHRS and YFSETQ. The CDR3 is made up of 17 amino acids. The ends were cut back, 0 bases at V and 4 bases at J, with 19 bases in the middle. The part of the CDR3 DNA that was read is TGCGCCAGCAGCTTGGGGTCTTTCCGGGGGGGAAGCTATGGC. The encoded protein is CASSLGSFRGGSYG. From start to end, the CDR3 is CASSLGSFRGGSYGYTF.

As regards this clone: The read terminates 3 residues before the CDR3 end, so the remaining end is supplied by the germline J gene. V and J are TRBV29-1 and TRBJ2-7; 10 nucleotides match TRBD1. With V trimmed by 0 bases and J by 2 bases, 4 bases remained unmatched. CDR1 is SQVTM and CDR2 is ANQGSEA in the germline V gene. The CDR3 totals 15 residues. The CDR3 spells CSVEDRGQGTYEQYF. The CDR3 DNA, read in part, is TGCAGCGTTGAAGATCGGGGACAGGGGACCTACGAG.

As regards this clone: The observed sequence ends 3 residues before the CDR3 terminus, with the missing tail filled in from the germline J gene. The chain is built from TRBV2 and TRBJ1-1, with 8 positions matching TRBD1. This CDR3 has 19 amino acids. With 7 bases clipped from V and 6 bases from J, the junction kept 25 bases outside the gene matches. Germline V gene data show CDR1 as SNHLY and CDR2 as FYNNEI. CDR3 amino acids: CASTTQGARAVGKNAEAFF. The CDR3 bases that were read are TGTGCCAGCACCACCCAGGGGGCGCGAGCCGTAGGGAAAAACGCTGAA. Variable domain in full (rest from reference TRBV2 and TRBJ1-1): EPEVTQTPSHQVTQMGQEVILRCVPISNHLYFYWYRQILGQKVEFLVSFYNNEISEKSEIFDDQFSVERPDGSNFTLKIRSTKLEDSAMYFCASTTQGARAVGKNAEAFFGQGTRLTVV.

The CDR3 is CASSQAGRDGYTF. The CDR3 bases that were read are TGTGCCAGCAGCCAAGCTGGAAGGGATGGC. The V and J genes are TRBV7-9 and TRBJ1-2; D unresolved. The read halts 3 residues ahead of the CDR3 end, with the missing end drawn from the germline J gene. CDR1 and CDR2 from the germline V gene are SEHNR and FQNEAQ (reference sequence). V was clipped by 5 bases and J by 6 bases, with 13 bases between them. The CDR3 spans 13 residues.

Regarding this clone: Read data end 3 residues before the CDR3 end; the end is taken from the germline J gene. V and J are TRBV12-3 or TRBV12-4 and TRBJ2-5; TRBD1 aligns across 9 bases. This CDR3 is 15 amino acids long. V trimming: 3 bases; J trimming: 4 bases; junction bases outside the gene matches: 6. The chain's CDR3 is CASSLDRGVRETQYF. CDR3 DNA, as far as it was read: TGTGCCAGCAGTTTGGACAGGGGAGTCCGAGAGACC.

With regard to this clone: The read comes to an end 3 residues before the CDR3 does, leaving the germline J gene to fill in the end. The rearrangement uses TRBV20-1 and TRBJ1-1; 9 positions agree with TRBD1. From germline, CDR1 is DFQATT and CDR2 SNEGSKA (reference sequence). V shed 5 bases, J shed 4 bases, and the junction held 2 bases outside the gene matches. The CDR3 extends over 12 amino acids. The sequenced CDR3 bases are TGCAGTGCTGAGACAGGGGGCACTGAA. It translates to CSAETGGTE. The entire CDR3 protein reads CSAETGGTEAFF.

As for this clone: Coverage ceases 3 residues before the CDR3 finishes, and the germline J gene fills in the end. The V gene is TRBV28, the J gene TRBJ1-5, with 9 bases that match TRBD1. J lost 0 bases, V lost 1 base, and 1 base had no gene match. CDR1 and CDR2 from the germline V gene are MDHEN and SYDVKM. This CDR3 comprises 16 residues. The part of the CDR3 DNA that was read is TGTGCCAGCAGTTTATTGGGACAGGGTAGCAATCAGCCC. As protein: CASSLLGQGSNQP. The entire CDR3 is CASSLLGQGSNQPQHF.

Note on this clone: The CDR3 end lies 3 residues beyond the end of the read and is filled in from the germline J gene. The rearrangement links TRBV7-8 to TRBJ2-3; 7 bases agree with TRBD2. V lost 7 bases to trimming and J lost 2 bases; unmatched junction nucleotides: 15. Germline CDR1 is SGHVS and CDR2 is FQNEAQ. The CDR3 loop spans 17 amino acids. Incomplete CDR3 DNA: TGTGCCAGCACCGAACAAGTCTGGCGGGAGTTCACAGATACG. As protein: CASTEQVWREFTDT. The full CDR3 protein reads CASTEQVWREFTDTQYF.

Notes on this clone: The read is 3 residues too short to cover the CDR3 end, so that end is filled in from the germline J gene. The rearrangement uses TRBV5-1 and TRBJ1-5, with TRBD1 identical over 7 bases. The length of the CDR3 is 15 residues. V trimming: 0 bases; J trimming: 0 bases; junction bases outside the gene matches: 0. Per the germline V gene, CDR1 is SGHRS and CDR2 is YFSETQ. The DNA read from the CDR3 is TGCGCCAGCAGCTTGGGACAGGGTAGCAATCAGCCC. Its protein product is CASSLGQGSNQP. The entire CDR3 reads CASSLGQGSNQPQHF.

As for this clone: The read terminates 3 residues ahead of where the CDR3 ends, so the germline J gene completes it. The chain employs TRBV23-1 and TRBJ2-1; D not certain. TRBV23-1 is classed as an ORF, of uncertain function. The V end was cut by 8 bases, the J end by 7 bases, with 24 bases between. The CDR3 sequence is 16 residues long. Incomplete CDR3 DNA: TGCGCCAGCGGCTCCGGGTGCCCCAATAATCAAAATGAG. This codes for CASGSGCPNNQNE. The full-length CDR3 reads as CASGSGCPNNQNEQFF.

Details on this clone: The read ends 3 residues shy of where the CDR3 ends; the end is completed using the germline J gene. The V and J genes are TRBV28 and TRBJ2-1; 7 bases match TRBD2. The V and J ends lost 2 bases and 2 bases, in that order; junction bases with no gene match: 9. Germline CDR1 MDHEN, CDR2 SYDVKM. This CDR3 has 17 amino acids. CDR3 bases read: TGTGCCAGCAGTTTAGGGGTAGGCGGGGGAGCCTACAATGAG. Its protein is CASSLGVGGGAYNE. The CDR3 as a whole reads CASSLGVGGGAYNEQFF.

A word on this clone: Read sequence stops 3 residues before the CDR3 end, and the germline J gene provides the missing end. The chain links TRBV5-1 to TRBJ1-1, with D possibly matching TRBD1 (5 bases). Germline assignment: CDR1 SGHRS and CDR2 YFSETQ. The CDR3 length is 14 residues. The V and J ends lost 3 bases and 0 bases respectively, with 9 bases between them. Partial CDR3 DNA: TGCGCCAGCAGCTATAAGGGGTTGAACACTGAA. Amino acids: CASSYKGLNTE. The CDR3 in its entirety is CASSYKGLNTEAFF.

Worth noting for this clone: The CDR3 end lies 3 residues beyond the end of the read and is filled in from the germline J gene. V and J are TRBV4-1 and TRBJ2-3; D gene ambiguous. CDR1 and CDR2 from the germline V gene are MGHRA and YSYEKL. The V gene lost 0 bases and the J gene lost 5 bases, with 21 bases spanning the gap. The length of the CDR3 is 18 residues. The part of the CDR3 DNA that was read is TGCGCCAGCAGCCAAGACCACCCCCGGCAGCGCGTGAGAGATACG. This translates into CASSQDHPRQRVRDT. The full-length CDR3 reads as CASSQDHPRQRVRDTQYF.

The sequenced part of the CDR3 DNA is TGTGCCAGCAAGCTACTAGCGGGGGGGCGCACCGGGGAG. Translation: CASKLLAGGRTGE. From start to end, the CDR3 is CASKLLAGGRTGELFF. The genes are TRBV2 and TRBJ2-2, with TRBD2 matching 13 bases. The DNA ends 3 residues before the CDR3 does, and the rest of the CDR3 is filled in from the germline J gene. Germline values: CDR1 SNHLY, CDR2 FYNNEI. The CDR3 length is 16 residues. V dropped 7 bases and J dropped 4; count of bases not matched to a gene: 6.